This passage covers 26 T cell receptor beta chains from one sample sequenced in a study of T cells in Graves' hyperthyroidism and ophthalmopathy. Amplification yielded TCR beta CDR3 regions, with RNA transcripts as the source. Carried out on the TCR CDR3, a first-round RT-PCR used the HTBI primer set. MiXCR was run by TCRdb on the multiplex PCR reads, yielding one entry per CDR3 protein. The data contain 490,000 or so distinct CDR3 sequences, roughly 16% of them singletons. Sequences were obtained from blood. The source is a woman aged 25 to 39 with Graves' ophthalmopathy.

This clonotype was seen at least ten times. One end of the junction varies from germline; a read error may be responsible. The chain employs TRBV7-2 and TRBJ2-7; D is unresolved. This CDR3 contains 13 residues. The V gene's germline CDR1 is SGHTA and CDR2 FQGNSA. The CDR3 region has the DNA TGTGCCAGCACCTTACGAGAGAGCTACGAGCAGTACTTC. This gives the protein CASTLRESYEQYF.

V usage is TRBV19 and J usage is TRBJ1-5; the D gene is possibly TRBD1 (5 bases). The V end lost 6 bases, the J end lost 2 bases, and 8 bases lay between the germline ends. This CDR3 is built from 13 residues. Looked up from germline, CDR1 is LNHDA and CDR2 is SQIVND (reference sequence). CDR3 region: CASRDMGNQPQHF. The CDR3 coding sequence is TGTGCCAGTAGGGACATGGGCAATCAGCCCCAGCATTTT.

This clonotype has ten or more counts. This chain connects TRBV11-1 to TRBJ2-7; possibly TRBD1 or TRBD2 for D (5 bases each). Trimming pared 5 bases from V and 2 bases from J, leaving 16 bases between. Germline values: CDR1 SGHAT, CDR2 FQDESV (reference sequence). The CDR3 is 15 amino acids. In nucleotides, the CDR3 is TGTGCCAGCAGCAAATCCGGGACCCATACCTACGAGCAGTACTTC. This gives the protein CASSKSGTHTYEQYF.

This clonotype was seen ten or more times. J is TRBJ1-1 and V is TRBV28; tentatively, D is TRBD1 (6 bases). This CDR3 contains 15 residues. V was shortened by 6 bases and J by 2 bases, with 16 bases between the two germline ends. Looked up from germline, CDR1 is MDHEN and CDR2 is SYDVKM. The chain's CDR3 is CASSPGGGLNTEAFF. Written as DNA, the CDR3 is TGTGCCAGCAGCCCTGGGGGGGGGCTAAACACTGAAGCTTTCTTT.

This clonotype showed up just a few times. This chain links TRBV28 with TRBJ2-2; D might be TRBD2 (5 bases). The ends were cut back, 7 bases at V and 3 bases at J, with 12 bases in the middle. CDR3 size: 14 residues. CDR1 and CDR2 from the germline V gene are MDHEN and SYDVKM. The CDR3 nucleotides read TGTGCCAGCACCCTAACCGGGGACACCGGGGAGCTGTTTTTT. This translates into CASTLTGDTGELFF.

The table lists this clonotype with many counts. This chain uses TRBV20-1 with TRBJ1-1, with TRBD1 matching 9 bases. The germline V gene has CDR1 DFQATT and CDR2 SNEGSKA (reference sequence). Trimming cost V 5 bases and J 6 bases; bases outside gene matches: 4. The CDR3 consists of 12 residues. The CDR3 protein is CSASTGGAEAFF. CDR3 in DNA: TGCAGTGCTTCGACAGGGGGAGCTGAAGCTTTCTTT.

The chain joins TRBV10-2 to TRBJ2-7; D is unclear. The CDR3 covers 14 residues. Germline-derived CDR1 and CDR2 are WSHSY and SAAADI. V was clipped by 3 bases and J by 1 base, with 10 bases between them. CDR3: CASSDVFGSYEQYF. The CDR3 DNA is TGCGCCAGCAGTGATGTGTTTGGGTCCTACGAGCAGTACTTC.

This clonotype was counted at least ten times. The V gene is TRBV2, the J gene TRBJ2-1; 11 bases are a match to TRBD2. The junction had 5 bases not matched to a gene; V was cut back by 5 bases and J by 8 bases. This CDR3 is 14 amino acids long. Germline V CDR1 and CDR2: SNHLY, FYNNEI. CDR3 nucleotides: TGTGCCAGCAGTATAGCGGGAGGGCCCTATGAGCAGTTCTTC. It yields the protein CASSIAGGPYEQFF. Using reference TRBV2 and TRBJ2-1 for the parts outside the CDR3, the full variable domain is EPEVTQTPSHQVTQMGQEVILRCVPISNHLYFYWYRQILGQKVEFLVSFYNNEISEKSEIFDDQFSVERPDGSNFTLKIRSTKLEDSAMYFCASSIAGGPYEQFFGPGTRLTVL.

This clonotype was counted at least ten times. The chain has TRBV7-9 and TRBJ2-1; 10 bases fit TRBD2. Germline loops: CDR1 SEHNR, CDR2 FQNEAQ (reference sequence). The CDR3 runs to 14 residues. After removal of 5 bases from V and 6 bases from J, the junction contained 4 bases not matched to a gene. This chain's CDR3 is CASSQGLARNEQFF. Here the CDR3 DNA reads TGTGCCAGCAGCCAGGGACTAGCGCGCAATGAGCAGTTCTTC.

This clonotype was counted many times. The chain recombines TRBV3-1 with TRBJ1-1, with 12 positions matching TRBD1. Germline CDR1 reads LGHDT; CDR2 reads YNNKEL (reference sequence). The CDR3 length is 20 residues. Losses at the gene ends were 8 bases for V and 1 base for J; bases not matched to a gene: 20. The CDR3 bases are TGTGCCAGCCCTCACTGGGGGGACAGGGGGCGAAGAATGGGGAACACTGAAGCTTTCTTT. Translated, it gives CASPHWGDRGRRMGNTEAFF.

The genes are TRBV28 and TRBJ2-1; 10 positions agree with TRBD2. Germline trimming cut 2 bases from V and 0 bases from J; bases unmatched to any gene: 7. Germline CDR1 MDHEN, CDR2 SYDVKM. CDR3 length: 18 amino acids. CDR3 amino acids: CASSLLASGRASYNEQFF. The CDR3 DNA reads TGTGCCAGCAGTTTACTAGCAAGCGGGAGGGCCTCCTACAATGAGCAGTTCTTC.

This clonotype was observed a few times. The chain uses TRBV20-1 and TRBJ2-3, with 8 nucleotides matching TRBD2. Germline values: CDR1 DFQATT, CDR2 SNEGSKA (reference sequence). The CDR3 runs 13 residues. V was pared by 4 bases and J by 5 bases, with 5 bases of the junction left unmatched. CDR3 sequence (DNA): TGCAGTGCTAATGGCGGGAGGCAAGATACGCAGTATTTT. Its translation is CSANGGRQDTQYF.

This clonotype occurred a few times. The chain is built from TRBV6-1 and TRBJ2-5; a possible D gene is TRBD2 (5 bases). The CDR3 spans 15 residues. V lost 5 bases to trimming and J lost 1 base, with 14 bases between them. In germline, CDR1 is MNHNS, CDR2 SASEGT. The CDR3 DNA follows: TGTGCCAGCAGTTCGGGCGGGTCACTCCAAGAGACCCAGTACTTC. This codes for CASSSGGSLQETQYF.

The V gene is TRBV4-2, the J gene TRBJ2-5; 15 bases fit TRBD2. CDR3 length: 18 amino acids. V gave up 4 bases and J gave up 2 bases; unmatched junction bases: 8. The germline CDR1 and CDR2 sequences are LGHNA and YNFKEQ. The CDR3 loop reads CASSPGTSGRPYQETQYF. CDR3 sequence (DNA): TGTGCCAGCAGCCCCGGGACTAGCGGGAGGCCCTATCAAGAGACCCAGTACTTC.

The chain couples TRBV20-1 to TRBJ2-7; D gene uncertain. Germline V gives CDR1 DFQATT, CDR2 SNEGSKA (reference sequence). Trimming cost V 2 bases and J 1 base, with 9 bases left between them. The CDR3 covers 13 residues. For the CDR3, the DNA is TGCAGTGCTAGAACTGCCGAATCCTACGAGCAGTACTTC. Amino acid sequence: CSARTAESYEQYF.

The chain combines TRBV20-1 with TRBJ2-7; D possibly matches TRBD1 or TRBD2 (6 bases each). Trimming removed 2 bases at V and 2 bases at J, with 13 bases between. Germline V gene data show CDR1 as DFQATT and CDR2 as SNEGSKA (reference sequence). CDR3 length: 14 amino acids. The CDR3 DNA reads TGCAGTGCTAGAAGTGGGGGGCCTACCTACGAGCAGTACTTC. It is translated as CSARSGGPTYEQYF.

This CDR3 is CSAYLQVYNSPLHF. The CDR3 nucleotides read TGCAGTGCTTACTTGCAGGTTTACAATTCACCCCTCCACTTT. This sequence joins TRBV20-1 and TRBJ1-6; no reliable D call. The CDR3 totals 14 residues. V lost 5 bases to trimming and J lost 7 bases, with 15 bases between them. Germline lookup yields CDR1 DFQATT and CDR2 SNEGSKA (reference sequence).

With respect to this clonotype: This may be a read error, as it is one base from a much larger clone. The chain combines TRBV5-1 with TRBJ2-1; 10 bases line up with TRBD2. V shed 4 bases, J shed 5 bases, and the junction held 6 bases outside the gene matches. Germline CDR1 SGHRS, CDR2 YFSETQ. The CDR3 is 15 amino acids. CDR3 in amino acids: CASSPTSGIHNEQFF. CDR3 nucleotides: TGCGCCAGCAGCCCAACTAGCGGGATTCACAATGAGCAGTTCTTC.

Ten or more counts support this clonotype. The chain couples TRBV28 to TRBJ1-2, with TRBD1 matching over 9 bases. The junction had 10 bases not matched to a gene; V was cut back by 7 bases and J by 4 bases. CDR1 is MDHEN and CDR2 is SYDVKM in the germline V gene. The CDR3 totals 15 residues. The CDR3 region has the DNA TGTGCCAGCACAAAACAGGGGGCGGAGAGCTATGGCTACACCTTC. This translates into CASTKQGAESYGYTF.

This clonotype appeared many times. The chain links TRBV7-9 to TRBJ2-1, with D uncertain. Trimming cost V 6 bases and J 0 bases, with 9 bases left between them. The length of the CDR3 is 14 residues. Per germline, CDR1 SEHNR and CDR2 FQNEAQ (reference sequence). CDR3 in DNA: TGTGCCAGCAGTTTGGGTGGCTCCTACAATGAGCAGTTCTTC. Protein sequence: CASSLGGSYNEQFF. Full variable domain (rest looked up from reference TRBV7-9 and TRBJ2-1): DTGVSQNPRHKITKRGQNVTFRCDPISEHNRLYWYRQTLGQGPEFLTYFQNEAQLEKSRLLSDRFSAERPKGSFSTLEIQRTEQGDSAMYLCASSLGGSYNEQFFGPGTRLTVL.

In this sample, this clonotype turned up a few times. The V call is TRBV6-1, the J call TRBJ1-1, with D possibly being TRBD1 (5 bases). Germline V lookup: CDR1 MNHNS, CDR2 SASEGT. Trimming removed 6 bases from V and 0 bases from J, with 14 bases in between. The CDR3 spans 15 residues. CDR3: CASSTRDGLNTEAFF. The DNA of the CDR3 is TGTGCCAGCAGCACCCGGGACGGTTTGAACACTGAAGCTTTCTTT.

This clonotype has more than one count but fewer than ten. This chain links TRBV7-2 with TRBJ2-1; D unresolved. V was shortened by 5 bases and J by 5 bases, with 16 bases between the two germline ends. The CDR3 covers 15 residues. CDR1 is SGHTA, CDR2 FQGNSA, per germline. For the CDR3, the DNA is TGTGCCAGCAGCCCGGTAGGCCACACCAACAATGAGCAGTTCTTC. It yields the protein CASSPVGHTNNEQFF.

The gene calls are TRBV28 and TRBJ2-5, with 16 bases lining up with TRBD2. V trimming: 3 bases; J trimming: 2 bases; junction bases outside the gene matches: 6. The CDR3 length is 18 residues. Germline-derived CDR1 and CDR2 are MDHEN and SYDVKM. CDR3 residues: CASSFNPGLAGGQETQYF. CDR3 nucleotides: TGTGCCAGCAGTTTTAACCCGGGACTAGCGGGAGGGCAAGAGACCCAGTACTTC. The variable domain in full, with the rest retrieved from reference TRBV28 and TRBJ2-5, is DVKVTQSSRYLVKRTGEKVFLECVQDMDHENMFWYRQDPGLGLRLIYFSYDVKMKEKGDIPEGYSVSREKKERFSLILESASTNQTSMYLCASSFNPGLAGGQETQYFGPGTRLLVL.

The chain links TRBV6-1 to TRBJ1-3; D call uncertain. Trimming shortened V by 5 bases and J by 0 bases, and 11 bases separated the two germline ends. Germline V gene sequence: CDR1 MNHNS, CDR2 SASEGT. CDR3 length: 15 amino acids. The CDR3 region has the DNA TGTGCCAGCAGTTACATGGGCGACTCTGGAAACACCATATATTTT. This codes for CASSYMGDSGNTIYF.

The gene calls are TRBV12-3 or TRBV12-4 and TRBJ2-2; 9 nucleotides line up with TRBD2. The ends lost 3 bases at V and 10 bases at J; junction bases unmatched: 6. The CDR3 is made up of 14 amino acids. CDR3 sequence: CASSFLAGVEELFF. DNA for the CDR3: TGTGCCAGCAGTTTCTTAGCGGGAGTGGAGGAGCTGTTTTTT.

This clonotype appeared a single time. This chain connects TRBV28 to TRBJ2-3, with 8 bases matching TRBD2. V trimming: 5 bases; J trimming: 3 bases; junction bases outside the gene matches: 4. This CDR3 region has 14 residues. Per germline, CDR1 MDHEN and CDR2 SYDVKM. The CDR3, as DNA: TGTGCCAGCAGTCGGCCTAGCGGGACAGATACGCAGTATTTT. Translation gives CASSRPSGTDTQYF.